Presented here are 18 T cell receptor beta chains from one specimen sequenced in a study of PD-1 blockade in classical Hodgkin lymphoma. Produced via immunoSEQ multiplex PCR; TCRdb's table is partial and in-frame only. The table records about 7,100 clones, 60% to 85% of them present only once. Patients all relapsed after autologous stem cell transplantation, and there was variation in brentuximab vedotin exposure. The input for sequencing was peripheral blood mononuclear cells (PBMCs), taken at baseline. Receptors originate from a human donor with classical Hodgkin lymphoma.

The chain couples TRBV7-2 to TRBJ2-7; TRBD1 might be the D (6 bases). The germline gives CDR1 SGHTA, CDR2 FQGNSA. This CDR3 has 14 amino acids. The V gene lost 1 base and the J gene lost 7 bases, with 14 bases spanning the gap. CDR3 in amino acids: CASSLEGVRGEQYF. For the CDR3, the DNA is TGTGCCAGCAGCTTAGAGGGGGTACGGGGAGAGCAGTACTTC.

The chain joins TRBV25-1 to TRBJ2-1; 8 bases are a match to TRBD1. The junction had 3 bases not matched to a gene; V was cut back by 7 bases and J by 1 base. Germline values: CDR1 MGHDK, CDR2 SYGVNS. This CDR3 is built from 14 residues. The CDR3 reads CASKGQESYNEQFF. CDR3 in DNA: TGTGCCAGCAAGGGACAGGAATCCTACAATGAGCAGTTCTTC. The full variable domain, in which reference TRBV25-1 and TRBJ2-1 provide the parts outside the CDR3, is EADIYQTPRYLVIGTGKKITLECSQTMGHDKMYWYQQDPGMELHLIHYSYGVNSTEKGDLSSESTVSRIRTEHFPLTLESARPSHTSQYLCASKGQESYNEQFFGPGTRLTVL.

This clone was seen only a few times. This chain joins TRBV7-2 and TRBJ1-1; TRBD1 is a possible D gene (5 bases). The V end lost 5 bases, the J end lost 1 base, and 14 bases lay between the germline ends. This CDR3 is built from 15 residues. Germline loops: CDR1 SGHTA, CDR2 FQGNSA. In nucleotides, the CDR3 is TGTGCCAGCAGCCCCCACGGGGGGGGGAACACTGAAGCTTTCTTT. Its protein product is CASSPHGGGNTEAFF. Variable domain in full (rest from reference TRBV7-2 and TRBJ1-1): GAGVSQSPSNKVTEKGKDVELRCDPISGHTALYWYRQSLGQGLEFLIYFQGNSAPDKSGLPSDRFSAERTGGSVSTLTIQRTQQEDSAVYLCASSPHGGGNTEAFFGQGTRLTVV.

The chain has TRBV4-2 and TRBJ1-2; unclear D gene. Germline V lookup: CDR1 LGHNA, CDR2 YNFKEQ. The CDR3 loop spans 14 amino acids. The V end lost 2 bases, the J end lost 8 bases, and 15 bases lay between the germline ends. The CDR3 here is CASSQPETGRGYTF. CDR3 DNA: TGTGCCAGCAGCCAACCTGAGACCGGGAGGGGCTACACCTTC.

The chain carries TRBV11-2 and TRBJ1-2, with a weak D call TRBD1 (6 bases). The germline V and J ends were trimmed by 7 bases and 7 bases, with 25 bases remaining between them. The CDR3 is 16 amino acids. CDR1 is SGHAT and CDR2 is FQNNGV in the germline V gene. In nucleotides, the CDR3 is TGTGCCAGCATCGCGGGACACACAAGTACTATGGGTGGCTACACCTTC. This gives the protein CASIAGHTSTMGGYTF. The variable domain in full, completed from reference TRBV11-2 and TRBJ1-2, reads EAGVAQSPRYKIIEKRQSVAFWCNPISGHATLYWYQQILGQGPKLLIQFQNNGVVDDSQLPKDRFSAERLKGVDSTLKIQPAKLEDSAVYLCASIAGHTSTMGGYTFGSGTRLTVV.

This clone came up a few times. This chain joins TRBV9 and TRBJ1-2, with D perhaps TRBD1 (5 bases). The V and J ends lost 0 bases and 9 bases respectively, with 12 bases between them. The CDR3 sequence is 13 residues long. CDR1 and CDR2 (germline): SGDLS, YYNGEE. CDR3 nucleotide sequence: TGTGCCAGCAGCGTAGAGGGAGGGGATCGCTACACCTTC. Protein product: CASSVEGGDRYTF.

V usage is TRBV5-6 and J usage is TRBJ2-6, with a possible D match to TRBD2 (5 bases). Germline values: CDR1 SGHDT, CDR2 YYEEEE. The V end lost 7 bases, the J end lost 5 bases, and 22 bases lay between the germline ends. The CDR3 length is 17 residues. CDR3 loop: CASEGSKSRSRANVLTF. Written as DNA, the CDR3 is TGTGCCAGCGAGGGTTCAAAGTCACGAAGTCGGGCCAACGTCCTGACTTTC. Based on the CDR3 plus reference TRBV5-6 and TRBJ2-6, the full variable domain is DAGVTQSPTHLIKTRGQQVTLRCSPKSGHDTVSWYQQALGQGPQFIFQYYEEEERQRGNFPDRFSGHQFPNYSSELNVNALLLGDSALYLCASEGSKSRSRANVLTFGAGSRLTVL.

This clone was recorded only once. The chain has TRBV28 and TRBJ2-7; D might be TRBD1 (6 bases). The germline V gene has CDR1 MDHEN and CDR2 SYDVKM. V was shortened by 8 bases and J by 3 bases, with 17 bases between the two germline ends. This CDR3 comprises 14 residues. The CDR3 region has the DNA TGTGCCAGCTCCCTAGTGGACAGTCTCTACGAGCAGTACTTC. Its protein is CASSLVDSLYEQYF.

This sequence joins TRBV30 and TRBJ2-7; 13 nucleotides agree with TRBD2. V lost 4 bases, J lost 3 bases, and 3 bases stayed unmatched. This CDR3 has 14 residues. CDR1 GTSNPN and CDR2 SVGIG come from the germline V gene (reference sequence). CDR3 bases: TGTGCCTGGAAAGGGACTAGCGGGATCTACGAGCAGTACTTC. Its protein is CAWKGTSGIYEQYF.

The rearrangement links TRBV7-7 to TRBJ2-1; 7 positions match TRBD2. The CDR3 spans 14 residues. Germline CDR1 and CDR2: SSHAT and FNYEAQ (reference sequence). The trim removed 5 bases at V and 8 bases at J, leaving 9 bases unmatched. CDR3 amino acids: CASSRMAGVHEQFF. In DNA form, the CDR3 reads TGTGCCAGCAGCCGTATGGCGGGGGTTCATGAGCAGTTCTTC.

The chain couples TRBV5-1 to TRBJ2-1; D might be TRBD2 (6 bases). Trimming removed 4 bases from V and 0 bases from J, with 8 bases in between. Germline-derived CDR1 and CDR2 are SGHRS and YFSETQ. The CDR3 runs 14 residues. The CDR3 protein is CASSQRASYNEQFF. As DNA, the CDR3 is TGCGCCAGCAGCCAGCGGGCCTCCTACAATGAGCAGTTCTTC.

This clone was seen a few times. J is TRBJ1-2 and V is TRBV15; D call uncertain. Between the trimmed V and J ends, which lost 4 bases and 2 bases, there was a span of 11 bases. The length of the CDR3 is 14 residues. CDR1 and CDR2 from the germline V gene are LNHNV and YYDKDF (reference sequence). The DNA for the CDR3 is TGTGCCACCAGCAAAACAGCCCTAAACTATGGCTACACCTTC. It yields the protein CATSKTALNYGYTF.

In its sample, this clone was seen once. This rearrangement joins TRBV5-1 to TRBJ1-4; maybe TRBD1 (5 bases). V dropped 1 base and J dropped 2 bases, with 6 bases sitting between them. Germline V lookup: CDR1 SGHRS, CDR2 YFSETQ. The CDR3 consists of 14 residues. CDR3 bases: TGCGCCAGCAGCTTGTGGGGGACTAATGAAAAACTGTTTTTT. Translation: CASSLWGTNEKLFF.

The rearrangement links TRBV5-1 to TRBJ2-7; 7 nucleotides align to TRBD2. The CDR3 loop spans 14 amino acids. CDR1 is SGHRS and CDR2 is YFSETQ in the germline V gene. With 1 base clipped from V and 4 bases from J, the junction kept 5 bases outside the gene matches. The DNA of the CDR3 is TGCGCCAGCAGCTTGCGTAGGGAGGGGTACGAGCAGTACTTC. Its translation is CASSLRREGYEQYF.

J is TRBJ2-7 and V is TRBV2; D is ambiguous. This CDR3 region has 14 residues. V was cut by 3 bases and J by 0 bases, with 9 bases left in between. Looked up from germline, CDR1 is SNHLY and CDR2 is FYNNEI. CDR3 bases: TGTGCCAGCAGTGATGAGGCGAGCTCCTACGAGCAGTACTTC. Translated, it gives CASSDEASSYEQYF.

The rearrangement uses TRBV27 and TRBJ1-2; TRBD1 matches at 7 bases. The ends lost 3 bases at V and 7 bases at J; junction bases unmatched: 5. CDR3 size: 13 residues. Germline CDR1 is MNHEY and CDR2 is SMNVEV (reference sequence). CDR3 protein: CASSLSQGVGYTF. DNA for the CDR3: TGTGCCAGCAGTTTGTCTCAGGGGGTTGGCTACACCTTC.

The chain employs TRBV14 and TRBJ2-1; D remains unclear. This CDR3 is built from 14 residues. V shed 4 bases and J shed 0 bases, with 7 bases lying between them. CDR1 and CDR2 from the germline V gene are SGHDN and FVKESK. The CDR3 is CASSLASSYNEQFF. In DNA form, the CDR3 reads TGTGCCAGCAGCCTGGCGAGCTCCTACAATGAGCAGTTCTTC.

V and J are TRBV6-1 and TRBJ1-1, with unresolved D. The CDR3 is 14 residues long. Trimming pared 5 bases from V and 2 bases from J, leaving 12 bases between. Germline assignment: CDR1 MNHNS and CDR2 SASEGT. The CDR3 reads CASSPRRGNTEAFF. CDR3 DNA: TGTGCCAGCAGTCCGAGACGGGGTAACACTGAAGCTTTCTTT.